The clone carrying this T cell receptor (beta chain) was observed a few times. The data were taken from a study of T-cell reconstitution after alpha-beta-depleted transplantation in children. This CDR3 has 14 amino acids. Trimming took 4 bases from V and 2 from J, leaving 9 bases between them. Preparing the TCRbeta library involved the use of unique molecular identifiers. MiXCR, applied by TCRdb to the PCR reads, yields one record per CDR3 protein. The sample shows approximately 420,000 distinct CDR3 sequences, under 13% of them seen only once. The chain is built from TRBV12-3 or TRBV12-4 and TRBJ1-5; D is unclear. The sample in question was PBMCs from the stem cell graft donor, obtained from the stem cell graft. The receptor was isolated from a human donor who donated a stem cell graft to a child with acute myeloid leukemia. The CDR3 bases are TGTGCCAGCAGTTGGCGGAGGGGCAATCAGCCCCAGCATTTT. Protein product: CASSWRRGNQPQHF.